This entry describes one T cell receptor (beta chain). This record belongs to a study of blood T cell repertoires in COVID-19. Measured with immunoSEQ multiplex PCR; TCRdb has only the in-frame clones, and not every one. The sample holds roughly 330,000 clones, about 90% seen once. Unmatched junction bases numbered 6, after V lost 3 bases and J lost 6 bases. CDR1 and CDR2 from the germline V gene are SNHLY and FYNNEI. This CDR3 contains 14 residues. V usage is TRBV2 and J usage is TRBJ1-1; 8 bases fit TRBD1. This receptor was identified in a woman in her thirties who had recovered from COVID-19. Source material: PBMCs or T cells enriched from blood (not recorded which). The CDR3 region is CASSDSGGFAEAFF. In DNA form, the CDR3 reads TGTGCCAGCAGTGATTCAGGGGGCTTCGCTGAAGCTTTCTTT.